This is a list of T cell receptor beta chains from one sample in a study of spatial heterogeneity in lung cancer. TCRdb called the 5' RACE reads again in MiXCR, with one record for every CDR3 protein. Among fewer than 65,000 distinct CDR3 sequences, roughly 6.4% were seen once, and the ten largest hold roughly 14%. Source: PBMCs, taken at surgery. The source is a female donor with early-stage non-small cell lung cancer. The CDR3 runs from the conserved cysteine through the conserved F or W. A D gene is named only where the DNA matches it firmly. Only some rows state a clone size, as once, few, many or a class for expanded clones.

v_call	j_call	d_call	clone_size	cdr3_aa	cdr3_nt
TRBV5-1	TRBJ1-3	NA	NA	CASSSRVGNTIYF	TGCGCCAGCAGCAGCAGGGTGGGAAACACCATATATTTT
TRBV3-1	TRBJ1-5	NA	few	CASSQEWTPSNQPQHF	TGTGCCAGCAGTCAAGAATGGACACCTAGCAATCAGCCCCAGCATTTT
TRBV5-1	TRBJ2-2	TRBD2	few	CASSTGLVPGELFF	TGCGCCAGCAGCACGGGACTAGTACCCGGGGAGCTGTTTTTT
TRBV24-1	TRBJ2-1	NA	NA	CATSEAGRQFF	TGTGCCACCAGTGAAGCCGGGAGGCAGTTCTTC
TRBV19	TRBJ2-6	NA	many	CASTFLGQDSLAGANVLTF	TGTGCCAGTACCTTTCTTGGTCAGGACTCCTTAGCTGGGGCCAACGTCCTGACTTTC
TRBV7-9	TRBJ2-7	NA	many	CASSSSQGEEYF	TGTGCCAGCAGCTCGTCACAGGGAGAGGAGTACTTC
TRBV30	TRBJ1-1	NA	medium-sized	CAWDLQRGGTEAFF	TGTGCCTGGGACCTACAGCGGGGCGGCACTGAAGCTTTCTTT
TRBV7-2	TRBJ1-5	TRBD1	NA	CASVSRTGRNQPQHF	TGTGCCAGCGTCTCAAGGACAGGGCGCAATCAGCCCCAGCATTTT
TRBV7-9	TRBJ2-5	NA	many	CASSLGGVKTQYF	TGTGCCAGCAGCTTAGGAGGGGTCAAGACCCAGTACTTC
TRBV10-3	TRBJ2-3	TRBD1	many	CAISTGGSTDTQYF	TGTGCCATCAGTACAGGGGGGAGCACAGATACGCAGTATTTT
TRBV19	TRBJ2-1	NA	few	CASMGDVPYNEQFF	TGTGCCAGTATGGGAGACGTGCCCTACAATGAGCAGTTCTTC
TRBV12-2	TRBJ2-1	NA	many	CASRFRTDYNEQFF	TGTGCAAGTCGCTTCCGGACGGATTACAATGAGCAGTTCTTC
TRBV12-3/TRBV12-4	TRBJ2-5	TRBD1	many	CASSFWDSQETQYF	TGTGCCAGCAGTTTCTGGGACAGCCAAGAGACCCAGTACTTC
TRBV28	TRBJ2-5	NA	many	CASSPLGTGVETQYF	TGTGCCAGCAGCCCCCTCGGTACTGGTGTGGAGACCCAGTACTTC
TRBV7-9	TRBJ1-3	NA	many	CASSLELGNTIYF	TGTGCCAGCAGCTTAGAATTGGGAAACACCATATATTTT
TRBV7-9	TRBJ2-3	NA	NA	CASSLAGLSTDTQYF	TGTGCCAGCAGCTTAGCGGGACTGAGCACAGATACGCAGTATTTT
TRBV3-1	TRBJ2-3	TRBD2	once	CASSQGVLAGGSDTQYF	TGTGCCAGCAGCCAAGGGGTACTAGCGGGGGGATCAGATACGCAGTATTTT
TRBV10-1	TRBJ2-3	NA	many	CASSDEGVSTDTQYF	TGCGCCAGCAGTGACGAGGGGGTGAGCACAGATACGCAGTATTTT
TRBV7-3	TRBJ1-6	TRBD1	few	CASSTRTGGDSPLHF	TGTGCCAGCAGCACCCGGACAGGTGGGGATTCACCCCTCCACTTT
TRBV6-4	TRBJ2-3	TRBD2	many	CASSRLAGFTDTQYF	TGTGCCAGCAGTCGGCTAGCGGGGTTCACAGATACGCAGTATTTT
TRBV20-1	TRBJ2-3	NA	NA	CSASPQGDTQYF	TGCAGTGCTAGCCCCCAGGGGGATACGCAGTATTTT
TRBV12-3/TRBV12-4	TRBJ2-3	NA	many	CASSSPFLGERVTDTQYF	TGTGCCAGCAGTTCTCCGTTTTTGGGGGAGCGGGTCACAGATACGCAGTATTTT
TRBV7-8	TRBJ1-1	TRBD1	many	CASSPIGRGHTEAFF	TGTGCCAGCAGCCCAATAGGCAGGGGGCATACAGAAGCTTTCTTT
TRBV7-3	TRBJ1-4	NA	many	CASSLTGSGEKLFF	TGTGCCAGCAGCTTAACCGGGTCCGGAGAAAAACTGTTTTTT
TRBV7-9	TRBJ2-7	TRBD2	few	CASSTNSGTEQYF	TGTGCCAGCAGCACCAATAGCGGGACCGAGCAGTACTTC
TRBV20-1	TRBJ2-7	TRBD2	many	CSAREASGDYEQYF	TGCAGTGCTAGAGAGGCTAGCGGGGACTACGAGCAGTACTTC
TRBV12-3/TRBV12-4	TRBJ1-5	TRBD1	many	CASSRDRGQPQHF	TGTGCCAGCAGCCGGGACAGGGGCCAGCCCCAGCATTTT
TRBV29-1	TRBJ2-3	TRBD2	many	CSVESGGPIDTQYF	TGCAGCGTTGAGAGCGGGGGGCCGATTGATACGCAGTATTTT
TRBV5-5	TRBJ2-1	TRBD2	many	CASSNAGGPYNEQFF	TGTGCCAGCAGCAACGCGGGGGGCCCCTACAATGAGCAGTTCTTC
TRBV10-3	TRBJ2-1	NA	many	CAISESRINEQFF	TGTGCCATCAGTGAAAGCCGAATCAATGAGCAGTTCTTC
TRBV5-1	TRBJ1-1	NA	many	CASSVGSLNTEAFF	TGCGCCAGCAGCGTGGGGTCGTTAAACACTGAAGCTTTCTTT
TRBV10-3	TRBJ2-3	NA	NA	CAIRDSATDTQYF	TGTGCCATCAGGGATTCTGCCACAGATACGCAGTATTTT
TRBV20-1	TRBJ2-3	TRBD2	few	CSATPSGRADTQYF	TGCAGTGCCACCCCTAGCGGGAGGGCAGATACGCAGTATTTT
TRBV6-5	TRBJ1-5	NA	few	CASSGTRNQPQHF	TGTGCCAGCTCGGGGACCCGCAATCAGCCCCAGCATTTT
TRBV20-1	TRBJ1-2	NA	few	CSARSGGRINYGYTF	TGCAGTGCTCGTTCGGGGGGCCGAATTAACTATGGCTACACCTTC
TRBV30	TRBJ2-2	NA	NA	CAWSSGAGELFF	TGTGCCTGGAGCTCGGGGGCCGGGGAGCTGTTTTTT
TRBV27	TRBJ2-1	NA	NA	CASRLPQASYNEQFF	TGTGCCAGCCGTTTACCCCAGGCCTCCTACAATGAGCAGTTCTTC
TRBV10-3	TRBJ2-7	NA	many	CAISEPASYEQYF	TGTGCCATCAGTGAGCCAGCTTCCTACGAGCAGTACTTC
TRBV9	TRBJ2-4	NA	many	CASSSKGGDMAKNIQYF	TGTGCCAGCAGTTCTAAGGGCGGAGACATGGCCAAAAACATTCAGTACTTC
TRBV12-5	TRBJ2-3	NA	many	CASGSDGSDTQYF	TGTGCTAGTGGTTCCGATGGGTCAGATACGCAGTATTTT
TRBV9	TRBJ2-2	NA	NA	CASSVDDDGELFF	TGTGCCAGCAGCGTAGATGACGACGGGGAGCTGTTTTTT
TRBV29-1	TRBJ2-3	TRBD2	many	CSAGTSGSTDTQYF	TGCAGCGCGGGGACTAGCGGATCCACAGATACGCAGTATTTT